These 17 T cell receptor beta chains share one sample of origin, sequenced in a study of blood T cell repertoires in COVID-19. Here immunoSEQ multiplex PCR was the method, and the copy in TCRdb shows in-frame clones only, minus some. The sample holds fewer than 60,000 clones, 86% seen once. The sequenced sample consisted of peripheral blood. The receptor source for this set is a woman older than 75 with acute or convalescent COVID-19.

This rearrangement joins TRBV20-1 to TRBJ2-2; D might be TRBD1 (5 bases). The CDR3 contains 14 residues. CDR1 and CDR2 (germline): DFQATT, SNEGSKA (reference sequence). Trimming removed 3 bases from V and 1 base from J, with 9 bases in between. CDR3 bases: TGCAGTGCTAGTCGACAGTTGAACACCGGGGAGCTGTTTTTT. It encodes CSASRQLNTGELFF.

V usage is TRBV10-1 and J usage is TRBJ2-1, with 8 bases identical to TRBD2. Germline V lookup: CDR1 WNHNN, CDR2 SYGVQD (reference sequence). This CDR3 comprises 15 residues. Losses at the gene ends were 0 bases for V and 6 bases for J; bases not matched to a gene: 4. CDR3 in amino acids: CASSESRTSPNEQFF. Written as DNA, the CDR3 is TGCGCCAGCAGTGAGTCGAGGACTAGCCCCAATGAGCAGTTCTTC.

This chain links TRBV2 with TRBJ1-6, with D maybe TRBD1 (6 bases). Trimming stripped 8 bases from V and 8 bases from J, with 13 bases between. The CDR3 extends over 13 amino acids. The germline CDR1 and CDR2 sequences are SNHLY and FYNNEI. DNA of the CDR3: TGTGCCAGCGGGGGGGCTATCGATTCACCCCTCCACTTT. Translating gives CASGGAIDSPLHF.

This clone occurred once. The gene calls are TRBV6-5 and TRBJ2-1; 8 bases line up with TRBD2. The CDR3 spans 14 residues. J gave up 4 bases and V 4 bases, and 3 bases lay outside the gene matches. Germline CDR1 is MNHEY and CDR2 is SVGAGI. Written as DNA, the CDR3 is TGTGCCAGCAGTTTTTCGGGAGGGTACAATGAGCAGTTCTTC. Residues: CASSFSGGYNEQFF.

This clone was counted once. The J gene is TRBJ2-7, the V gene TRBV27, with 9 bases aligning to TRBD1. The germline V gene encodes CDR1 MNHEY and CDR2 SMNVEV (reference sequence). The length of the CDR3 is 16 residues. J lost 0 bases, V lost 4 bases, and 7 bases had no gene match. Here the CDR3 DNA reads TGTGCCAGCAGTTCGAAGGGACAGGGTGGCTCCTACGAGCAGTACTTC. As protein: CASSSKGQGGSYEQYF.

This clone is medium-sized by share. The V call is TRBV4-2, the J call TRBJ1-4, with D possibly being TRBD1 (6 bases). V was pared by 2 bases and J by 3 bases, with 19 bases between. Germline V gene sequence: CDR1 LGHNA, CDR2 YNFKEQ. This CDR3 has 18 amino acids. As DNA, the CDR3 is TGTGCCAGCAGCCAACAAGCCCAAACAGGGTGGGCTAATGAAAAACTGTTTTTT. Residues: CASSQQAQTGWANEKLFF.

J is TRBJ2-1 and V is TRBV6-1; TRBD2 agrees at 9 bases. The CDR3 consists of 15 residues. Germline values: CDR1 MNHNS, CDR2 SASEGT. V lost 1 base, J lost 10 bases, and 8 bases stayed unmatched. The DNA of the CDR3 is TGTGCCAGCAGTGAAGGAGCGGGAGGCTTATGGGAGCAGTTCTTC. Its protein is CASSEGAGGLWEQFF.

V and J are TRBV7-9 and TRBJ1-3; D is perhaps TRBD1 (5 bases). Per the germline V gene, CDR1 is SEHNR and CDR2 is FQNEAQ (reference sequence). The CDR3 consists of 14 residues. Trimming took 7 bases from V and 1 from J, leaving 11 bases between them. CDR3 sequence: CASTSGVSGNTIYF. For the CDR3, the DNA is TGTGCCAGCACCTCGGGGGTTTCTGGAAACACCATATATTTT.

The chain uses TRBV19 and TRBJ1-6, with a weak D call TRBD1 (5 bases). V was trimmed by 5 bases and J by 7 bases, leaving 9 bases between them. This CDR3 region has 13 residues. Germline CDR1 is LNHDA and CDR2 is SQIVND (reference sequence). As DNA, the CDR3 is TGTGCCAGTAGTGGGGACTGGAATTCACCCCTCCACTTT. Residues: CASSGDWNSPLHF.

Concerning this clone: Other DNA sequences in this sample translate to the same CDR3. This chain uses TRBV6-1 with TRBJ1-3; D is unclear. The V end lost 3 bases, the J end lost 0 bases, and 6 bases lay between the germline ends. Germline V gene data show CDR1 as MNHNS and CDR2 as SASEGT. This CDR3 is built from 14 residues. DNA of the CDR3: TGTGCCAGCAGTGAGCTAAGCTCTGGAAACACCATATATTTT. Translated: CASSELSSGNTIYF.

V is TRBV4-2 and J is TRBJ2-1; 13 bases are shared with TRBD2. Germline V lookup: CDR1 LGHNA, CDR2 YNFKEQ. The CDR3 is 15 amino acids. V shed 1 base and J 7 bases; nucleotides not matched to a gene: 1. This chain's CDR3 is CASSQGLAGGNEQFF. In DNA, the CDR3 is TGTGCCAGCAGCCAAGGACTAGCGGGAGGAAATGAGCAGTTCTTC.

This clone occurred once. The V call is TRBV5-6, the J call TRBJ2-1; possibly TRBD2 for D (7 bases). V gave up 7 bases and J gave up 1 base, with 15 bases separating them. This CDR3 spans 15 amino acids. Germline CDR1 SGHDT, CDR2 YYEEEE. The CDR3 region is CASASGRGSYNEQFF. In DNA form, the CDR3 reads TGTGCCAGCGCCTCTGGGAGGGGGTCCTACAATGAGCAGTTCTTC.

CDR3: CASSQAGAKNIQYF. The CDR3, as DNA: TGTGCCAGCAGCCAGGCAGGGGCCAAAAACATTCAGTACTTC. The V and J genes are TRBV14 and TRBJ2-4, with a tentative D call TRBD1 (5 bases). The germline CDR1 and CDR2 sequences are SGHDN and FVKESK. Trimming took off 3 bases at V and 1 base at J, with 7 bases between the two ends. CDR3 size: 14 residues.

The chain carries TRBV5-6 and TRBJ1-5; weak D call: TRBD1 (6 bases). This CDR3 is built from 14 residues. V dropped 3 bases and J dropped 5 bases, with 12 bases sitting between them. Germline lookup yields CDR1 SGHDT and CDR2 YYEEEE. This CDR3 is CASSWGTGYQPQHF. The CDR3 coding sequence is TGTGCCAGCAGCTGGGGAACAGGGTATCAGCCCCAGCATTTT.

This clone occurred once. V usage is TRBV14 and J usage is TRBJ2-5; TRBD1 aligns across 7 bases. With V trimmed by 4 bases and J by 4 bases, 6 bases remained unmatched. In germline, CDR1 is SGHDN, CDR2 FVKESK. The CDR3 length is 14 residues. CDR3 region: CASSPRQGRETQYF. The CDR3 nucleotides are TGTGCCAGCAGCCCGAGACAGGGCAGAGAGACCCAGTACTTC.

This clone was detected once. The rearrangement links TRBV4-2 to TRBJ1-2; D call uncertain. The germline gives CDR1 LGHNA, CDR2 YNFKEQ. V dropped 0 bases and J dropped 5 bases, with 13 bases sitting between them. CDR3 length: 15 amino acids. CDR3 sequence: CASSQEPGSYYGYTF. The CDR3 DNA follows: TGTGCCAGCAGCCAAGAACCGGGATCATATTATGGCTACACCTTC.

This chain connects TRBV28 to TRBJ1-2; 9 bases line up with TRBD1. V shed 4 bases, J shed 4 bases, and the junction held 4 bases outside the gene matches. CDR1 and CDR2 from the germline V gene are MDHEN and SYDVKM. This CDR3 has 14 residues. The CDR3 spells CASSWGQGVYGYTF. CDR3 DNA sequence: TGTGCCAGCAGTTGGGGACAGGGCGTCTATGGCTACACCTTC.